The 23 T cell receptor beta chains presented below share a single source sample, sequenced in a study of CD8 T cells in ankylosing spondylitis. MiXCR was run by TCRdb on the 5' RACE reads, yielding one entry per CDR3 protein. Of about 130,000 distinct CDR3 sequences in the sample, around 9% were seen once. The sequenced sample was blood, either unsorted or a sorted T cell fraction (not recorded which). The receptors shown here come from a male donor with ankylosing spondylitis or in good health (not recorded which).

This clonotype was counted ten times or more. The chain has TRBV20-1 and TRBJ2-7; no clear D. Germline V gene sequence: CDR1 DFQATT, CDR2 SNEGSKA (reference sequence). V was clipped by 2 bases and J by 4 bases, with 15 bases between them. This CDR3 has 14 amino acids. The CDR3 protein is CSARLAEIPYEQYF. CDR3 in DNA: TGCAGTGCTAGACTGGCGGAGATACCTTACGAGCAGTACTTC.

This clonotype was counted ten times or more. In DNA form, the CDR3 reads TGTGCCAGCAGTCCTGGGACAGGGGGCGCTGGGGCCAACGTCCTGACTTTC. This encodes CASSPGTGGAGANVLTF. This chain uses TRBV12-3 or TRBV12-4 with TRBJ2-6; 12 bases map to TRBD1. After removal of 5 bases from V and 2 bases from J, the junction contained 4 bases not matched to a gene. The CDR3 length is 17 residues.

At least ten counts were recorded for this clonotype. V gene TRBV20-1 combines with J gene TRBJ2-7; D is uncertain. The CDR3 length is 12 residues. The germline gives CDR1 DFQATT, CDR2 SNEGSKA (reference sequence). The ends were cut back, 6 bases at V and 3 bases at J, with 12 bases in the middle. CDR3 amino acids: CSAITPNYEQYF. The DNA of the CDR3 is TGCAGTGCCATCACCCCGAACTACGAGCAGTACTTC.

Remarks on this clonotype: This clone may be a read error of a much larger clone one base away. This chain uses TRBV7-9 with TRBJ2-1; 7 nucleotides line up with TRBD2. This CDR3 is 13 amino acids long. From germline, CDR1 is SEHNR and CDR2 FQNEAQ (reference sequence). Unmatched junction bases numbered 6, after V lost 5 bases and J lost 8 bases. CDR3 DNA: TGTGCCAGCAGCCCTGCTGGACTAGATGAGCAGTTCTTC. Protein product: CASSPAGLDEQFF. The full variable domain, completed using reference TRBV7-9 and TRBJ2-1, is DTGVSQNPRHKITKRGQNVTFRCDPISEHNRLYWYRQTLGQGPEFLTYFQNEAQLEKSRLLSDRFSAERPKGSFSTLEIQRTEQGDSAMYLCASSPAGLDEQFFGPGTRLTVL.

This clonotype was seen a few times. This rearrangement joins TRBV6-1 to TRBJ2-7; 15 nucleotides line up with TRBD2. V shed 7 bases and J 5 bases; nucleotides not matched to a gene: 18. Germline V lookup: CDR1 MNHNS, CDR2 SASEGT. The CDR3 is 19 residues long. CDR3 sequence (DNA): TGTGCCAGCACCGCAGGAACCGGGACTAGCGGGAGGCTGATGAACGAGCAGTACTTC. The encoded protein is CASTAGTGTSGRLMNEQYF.

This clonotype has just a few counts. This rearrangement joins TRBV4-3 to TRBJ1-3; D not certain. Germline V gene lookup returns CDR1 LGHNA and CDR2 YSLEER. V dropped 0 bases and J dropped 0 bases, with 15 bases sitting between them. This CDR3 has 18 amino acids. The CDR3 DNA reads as TGCGCCAGCAGCCAAGATTGGATTGGCGGAATCTCTGGAAACACCATATATTTT. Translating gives CASSQDWIGGISGNTIYF.

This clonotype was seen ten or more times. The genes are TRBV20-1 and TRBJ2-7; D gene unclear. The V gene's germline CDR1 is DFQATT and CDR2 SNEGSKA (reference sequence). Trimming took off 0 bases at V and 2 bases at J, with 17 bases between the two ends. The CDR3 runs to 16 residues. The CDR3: CSARDPVEKPPYEQYF. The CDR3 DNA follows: TGCAGTGCTAGAGATCCTGTTGAAAAACCTCCCTACGAGCAGTACTTC.

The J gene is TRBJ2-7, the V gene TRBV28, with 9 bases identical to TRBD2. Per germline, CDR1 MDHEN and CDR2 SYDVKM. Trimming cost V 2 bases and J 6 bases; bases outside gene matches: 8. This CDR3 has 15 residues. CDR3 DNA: TGTGCCAGCAGTTTAAGGCTAGCGGGATTTGGCGAGCAGTACTTC. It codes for CASSLRLAGFGEQYF.

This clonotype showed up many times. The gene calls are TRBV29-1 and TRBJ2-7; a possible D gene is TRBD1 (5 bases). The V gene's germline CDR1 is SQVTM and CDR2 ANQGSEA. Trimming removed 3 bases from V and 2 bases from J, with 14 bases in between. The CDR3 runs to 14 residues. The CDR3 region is CSVESLDNPYEQYF. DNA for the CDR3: TGCAGCGTTGAGTCTTTGGACAATCCCTACGAGCAGTACTTC.

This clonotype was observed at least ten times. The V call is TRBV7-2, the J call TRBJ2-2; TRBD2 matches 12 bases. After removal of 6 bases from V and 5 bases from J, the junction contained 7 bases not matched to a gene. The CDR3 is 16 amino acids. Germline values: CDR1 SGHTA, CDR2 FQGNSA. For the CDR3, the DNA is TGTGCCAGCAGAATGACTAGCGGGAGCGCAACCGGGGAGCTGTTTTTT. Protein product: CASRMTSGSATGELFF.

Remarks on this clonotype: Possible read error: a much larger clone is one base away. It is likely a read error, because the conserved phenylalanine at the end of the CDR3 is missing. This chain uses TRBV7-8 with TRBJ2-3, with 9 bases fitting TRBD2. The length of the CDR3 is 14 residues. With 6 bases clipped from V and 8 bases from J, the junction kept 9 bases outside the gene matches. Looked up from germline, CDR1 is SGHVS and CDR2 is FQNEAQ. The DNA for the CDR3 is TGTGCCAGCAGGCCGACTAGCGGAGCTCGTACGCAGTATTTA. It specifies CASRPTSGARTQYL.

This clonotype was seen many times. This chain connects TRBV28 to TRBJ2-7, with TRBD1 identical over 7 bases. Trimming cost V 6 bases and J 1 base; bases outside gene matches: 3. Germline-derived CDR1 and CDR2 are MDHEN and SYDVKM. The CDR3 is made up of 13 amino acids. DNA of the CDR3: TGTGCCAGCAGCTGGGACAGATCCTACGAGCAGTACTTC. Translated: CASSWDRSYEQYF.

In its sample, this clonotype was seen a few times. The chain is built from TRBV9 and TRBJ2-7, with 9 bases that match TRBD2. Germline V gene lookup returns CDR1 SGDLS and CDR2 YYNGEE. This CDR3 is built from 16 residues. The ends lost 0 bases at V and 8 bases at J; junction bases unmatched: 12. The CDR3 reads CASSVAPGTSFYKQYF. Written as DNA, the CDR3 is TGTGCCAGCAGCGTAGCGCCCGGGACTAGCTTTTACAAGCAGTACTTC.

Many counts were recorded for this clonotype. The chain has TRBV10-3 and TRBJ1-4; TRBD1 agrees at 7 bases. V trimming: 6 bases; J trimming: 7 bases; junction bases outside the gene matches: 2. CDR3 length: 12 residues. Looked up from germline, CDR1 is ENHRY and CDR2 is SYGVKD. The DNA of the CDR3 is TGTGCCATCAGCAACAGGGGTGAAAAACTGTTTTTT. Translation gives CAISNRGEKLFF.

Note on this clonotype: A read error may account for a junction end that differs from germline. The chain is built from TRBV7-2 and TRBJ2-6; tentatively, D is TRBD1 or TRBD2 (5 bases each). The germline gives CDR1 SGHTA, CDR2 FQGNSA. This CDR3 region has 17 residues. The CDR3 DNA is TGTGCCACCAGCTTTACGGCAGGGACCTCTGGGGCCAACGTCCTGACTTTC. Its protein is CATSFTAGTSGANVLTF.

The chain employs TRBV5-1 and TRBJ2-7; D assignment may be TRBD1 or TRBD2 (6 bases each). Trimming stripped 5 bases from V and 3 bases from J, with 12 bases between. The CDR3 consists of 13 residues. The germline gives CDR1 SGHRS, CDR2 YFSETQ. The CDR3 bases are TGCGCCAGCAGGCGGGACACTAACTACGAGCAGTACTTC. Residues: CASRRDTNYEQYF.

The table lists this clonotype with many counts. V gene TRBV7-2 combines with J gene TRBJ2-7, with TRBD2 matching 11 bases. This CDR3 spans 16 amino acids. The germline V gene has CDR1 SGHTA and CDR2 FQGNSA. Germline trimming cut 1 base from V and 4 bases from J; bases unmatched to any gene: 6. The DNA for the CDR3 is TGTGCCAGCAGCTTAGAGGGGACTAGCGGAGCTTACGAGCAGTACTTC. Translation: CASSLEGTSGAYEQYF.

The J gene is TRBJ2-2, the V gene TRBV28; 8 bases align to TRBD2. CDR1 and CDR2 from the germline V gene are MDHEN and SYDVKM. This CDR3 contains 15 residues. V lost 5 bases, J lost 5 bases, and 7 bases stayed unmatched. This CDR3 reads CASSPGTRRTGELFF. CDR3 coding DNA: TGTGCCAGCAGTCCCGGGACTAGAAGGACCGGGGAGCTGTTTTTT.

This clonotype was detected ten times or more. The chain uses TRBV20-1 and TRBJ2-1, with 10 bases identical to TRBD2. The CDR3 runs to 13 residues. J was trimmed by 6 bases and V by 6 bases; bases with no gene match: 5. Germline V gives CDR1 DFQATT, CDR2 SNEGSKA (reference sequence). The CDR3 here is CSAPAGGSNEQFF. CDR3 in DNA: TGCAGTGCCCCAGCGGGAGGGTCCAATGAGCAGTTCTTC.

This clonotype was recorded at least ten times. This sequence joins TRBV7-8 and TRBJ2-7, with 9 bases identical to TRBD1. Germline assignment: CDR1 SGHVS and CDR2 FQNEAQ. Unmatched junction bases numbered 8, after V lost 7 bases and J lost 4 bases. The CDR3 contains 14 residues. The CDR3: CASTQMGQGYEQYF. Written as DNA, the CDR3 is TGTGCCAGCACCCAAATGGGACAGGGTTACGAGCAGTACTTC.

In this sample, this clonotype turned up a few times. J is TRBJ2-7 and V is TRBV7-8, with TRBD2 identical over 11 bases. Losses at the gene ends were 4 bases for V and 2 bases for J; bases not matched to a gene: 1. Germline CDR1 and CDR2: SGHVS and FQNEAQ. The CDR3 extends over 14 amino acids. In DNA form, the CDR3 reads TGTGCCAGCAGCTCACTAGCGGGAGCCTACGAGCAGTACTTC. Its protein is CASSSLAGAYEQYF.

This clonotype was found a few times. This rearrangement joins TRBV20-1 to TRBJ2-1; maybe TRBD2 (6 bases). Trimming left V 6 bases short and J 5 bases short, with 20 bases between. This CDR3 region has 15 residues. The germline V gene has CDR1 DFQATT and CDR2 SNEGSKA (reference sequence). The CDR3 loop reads CSARRLVTLNNEQFF. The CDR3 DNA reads TGCAGTGCCCGACGACTAGTTACACTAAACAATGAGCAGTTCTTC.

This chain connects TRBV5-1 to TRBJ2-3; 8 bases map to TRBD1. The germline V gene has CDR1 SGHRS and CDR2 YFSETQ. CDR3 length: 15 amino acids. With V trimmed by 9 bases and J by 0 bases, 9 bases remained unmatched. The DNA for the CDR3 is TGCGCCACCTCAAGGACAGGGAGGAGCACAGATACGCAGTATTTT. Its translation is CATSRTGRSTDTQYF.